Below, 24 T cell receptor beta chains from the same sample are listed, as sequenced in a study of cytomegalovirus exposure and HLA in healthy donors. The PCR had 60 Vbeta and 13 Jbeta primers. The protocol was immunoSEQ multiplex PCR, while the TCRdb copy is restricted to in-frame clones and leaves out a portion. Here the sample spans some 99,000 clones, about 80% being singletons. Sequencing was carried out using PBMCs. These receptors all come from a man in his forties in good health and CMV-seronegative.

This clone showed up just a few times. The V call is TRBV6-4, the J call TRBJ2-7, with 8 positions matching TRBD1. Germline lookup yields CDR1 MRHNA and CDR2 SNTAGT. After removal of 5 bases from V and 5 bases from J, the junction contained 5 bases not matched to a gene. This CDR3 comprises 13 residues. The CDR3: CASSQGQGHEQYF. As DNA, the CDR3 is TGTGCCAGCAGTCAAGGACAGGGCCACGAGCAGTACTTC.

The V call is TRBV6-6, the J call TRBJ2-7; no clear D gene. The CDR3 length is 13 residues. Germline assignment: CDR1 MNHNY and CDR2 SVGAGI (reference sequence). The ends were cut back, 0 bases at V and 1 base at J, with 4 bases in the middle. CDR3 region: CASSYSASYEQYF. DNA of the CDR3: TGTGCCAGCAGTTACTCGGCTTCCTACGAGCAGTACTTC.

The chain uses TRBV6-5 and TRBJ2-1; 7 bases fit TRBD2. The germline V gene has CDR1 MNHEY and CDR2 SVGAGI. The CDR3 totals 15 residues. Trimming took 6 bases from V and 0 from J; bases not matched to a gene: 5. The CDR3 bases are TGTGCCAGCAGACTTAGCGGGCACTCCTACAATGAGCAGTTCTTC. As protein: CASRLSGHSYNEQFF.

This clone was detected a few times. This chain connects TRBV7-9 to TRBJ1-2, with D uncertain. The CDR3 extends over 13 amino acids. CDR1 SEHNR and CDR2 FQNEAQ come from the germline V gene (reference sequence). V lost 1 base, J lost 4 bases, and 7 bases lay in between. The CDR3 spells CASSLGGGYGYTF. CDR3 in DNA: TGTGCCAGCAGCTTAGGGGGAGGCTATGGCTACACCTTC.

This rearrangement joins TRBV15 to TRBJ2-1; 10 nucleotides line up with TRBD2. The CDR3 contains 19 residues. Germline V lookup: CDR1 LNHNV, CDR2 YYDKDF (reference sequence). Trimming removed 0 bases from V and 6 bases from J; junction bases left unmatched: 14. This CDR3 reads CATSRDGSLAGEVGNEQFF. The CDR3 coding sequence is TGTGCCACCAGCAGAGACGGGAGCCTAGCGGGAGAAGTAGGCAATGAGCAGTTCTTC.

This chain joins TRBV18 and TRBJ1-5; D perhaps matches TRBD1 (6 bases). Germline V CDR1 and CDR2: KGHSH, LQKENI. V gave up 5 bases and J gave up 2 bases, with 13 bases separating them. CDR3 length: 15 residues. The DNA of the CDR3 is TGTGCCAGCTCAGGAATGGCAGGGGGCAATCAGCCCCAGCATTTT. Translated, it gives CASSGMAGGNQPQHF. Full variable domain (outside the CDR3, taken from reference TRBV18 and TRBJ1-5): NAGVMQNPRHLVRRRGQEARLRCSPMKGHSHVYWYRQLPEEGLKFMVYLQKENIIDESGMPKERFSAEFPKEGPSILRIQQVVRGDSAAYFCASSGMAGGNQPQHFGDGTRLSIL.

The V call is TRBV19, the J call TRBJ2-7, with TRBD1 matching over 7 bases. This CDR3 spans 17 amino acids. The J segment lost 4 bases and the V segment lost 5 bases, leaving 17 bases of the junction unmatched. From germline, CDR1 is LNHDA and CDR2 SQIVND (reference sequence). CDR3 region: CASSEGSGTESLYEQYF. As DNA, the CDR3 is TGTGCCAGTAGTGAAGGATCCGGGACAGAAAGTTTGTACGAGCAGTACTTC.

The V call is TRBV6-5, the J call TRBJ2-7; 7 positions agree with TRBD1. With 2 bases clipped from V and 3 bases from J, the junction kept 7 bases outside the gene matches. This CDR3 comprises 15 residues. Germline CDR1 reads MNHEY; CDR2 reads SVGAGI. CDR3 loop: CASSYTDSGGYEQYF. CDR3 sequence (DNA): TGTGCCAGCAGTTACACGGATTCAGGGGGCTACGAGCAGTACTTC.

The gene calls are TRBV28 and TRBJ2-1, with 10 nucleotides matching TRBD2. Germline V gives CDR1 MDHEN, CDR2 SYDVKM. The CDR3 is 14 residues long. The trim removed 10 bases at V and 8 bases at J, leaving 11 bases unmatched. The CDR3 here is CATRSGGASDEQFF. The CDR3 coding sequence is TGTGCCACTAGGAGCGGGGGGGCCTCGGATGAGCAGTTCTTC.

The CDR3 DNA sequence: TGTGCCAGCAGGGGGGGGACTAATGAAAAACTGTTTTTT. As protein: CASRGGTNEKLFF. The V and J genes are TRBV7-2 and TRBJ1-4, with D possibly being TRBD1 (5 bases). The V and J ends lost 6 bases and 2 bases respectively, with 7 bases between them. There are 13 residues in the CDR3. Germline CDR1 is SGHTA and CDR2 is FQGNSA.

This clone occurred once. The V and J genes are TRBV4-1 and TRBJ2-1; 13 positions agree with TRBD2. The CDR3 loop spans 17 amino acids. Germline V CDR1 and CDR2: MGHRA, YSYEKL. With V trimmed by 0 bases and J by 8 bases, 7 bases remained unmatched. The DNA of the CDR3 is TGCGCCAGCAGCCAAGAAGGGGGACTAGCGGGAAGCTATGAGCAGTTCTTC. Translating gives CASSQEGGLAGSYEQFF.

This rearrangement joins TRBV19 to TRBJ1-4; 7 bases are shared with TRBD1. Trimming removed 5 bases from V and 8 bases from J; junction bases left unmatched: 8. The CDR3 totals 14 residues. Germline CDR1 reads LNHDA; CDR2 reads SQIVND (reference sequence). CDR3 in amino acids: CASSVNRGREKLFF. DNA of the CDR3: TGTGCCAGTAGTGTAAACAGGGGACGGGAAAAACTGTTTTTT. Based on the CDR3 plus reference TRBV19 and TRBJ1-4, the full variable domain is DGGITQSPKYLFRKEGQNVTLSCEQNLNHDAMYWYRQDPGQGLRLIYYSQIVNDFQKGDIAEGYSVSREKKESFPLTVTSAQKNPTAFYLCASSVNRGREKLFFGSGTQLSVL.

This sequence joins TRBV28 and TRBJ2-1; the match to TRBD1 covers 7 bases. The CDR3 runs to 18 residues. Per the germline V gene, CDR1 is MDHEN and CDR2 is SYDVKM. V was clipped by 7 bases and J by 7 bases; unmatched bases: 22. The CDR3: CASTIEVDGTVAGNEQFF. The CDR3, as DNA: TGTGCCAGCACCATCGAGGTTGACGGGACAGTGGCCGGGAATGAGCAGTTCTTC.

The CDR3 coding sequence is TGTGCCAGCAGTTTACACTGGTCGGGGGGTTATGGGGCCAACGTCCTGACTTTC. Protein: CASSLHWSGGYGANVLTF. V gene TRBV28 combines with J gene TRBJ2-6, with 7 nucleotides matching TRBD2. The V gene's germline CDR1 is MDHEN and CDR2 SYDVKM. J gave up 3 bases and V 2 bases, and 10 bases lay outside the gene matches. The CDR3 sequence is 18 residues long.

The chain combines TRBV29-1 with TRBJ1-1; TRBD1 might be the D (5 bases). Germline V gene sequence: CDR1 SQVTM, CDR2 ANQGSEA. Between the trimmed V and J ends, which lost 6 bases and 1 base, there was a span of 15 bases. This CDR3 has 14 amino acids. In DNA, the CDR3 is TGCAGCGTGAGCGGGACGGATTCGAACACTGAAGCTTTCTTT. Its translation: CSVSGTDSNTEAFF. Filled out from reference TRBV29-1 and TRBJ1-1, the complete variable domain reads SAVISQKPSRDICQRGTSLTIQCQVDSQVTMMFWYRQQPGQSLTLIATANQGSEATYESGFVIDKFPISRPNLTFSTLTVSNMSPEDSSIYLCSVSGTDSNTEAFFGQGTRLTVV.

The rearrangement uses TRBV28 and TRBJ2-1, with 9 bases lining up with TRBD1. CDR1 is MDHEN, CDR2 SYDVKM, per germline. The CDR3 spans 15 residues. V shed 5 bases and J 6 bases; nucleotides not matched to a gene: 8. CDR3 residues: CASSARTGVPNEQFF. In nucleotides, the CDR3 is TGTGCCAGCAGTGCCCGGACAGGGGTCCCCAATGAGCAGTTCTTC.

The chain carries TRBV23-1 and TRBJ2-7, with TRBD1 as a possible D gene (6 bases). TRBV23-1 is filed as an ORF, its function uncertain. This CDR3 spans 14 amino acids. The V end was cut by 0 bases, the J end by 3 bases, with 9 bases between. The CDR3: CASSQSRGSYEQYF. CDR3 nucleotides: TGCGCCAGCAGTCAATCTAGGGGGAGCTACGAGCAGTACTTC.

The J gene is TRBJ2-1, the V gene TRBV6-1; tentatively, D is TRBD2 (5 bases). Deletions cut 3 bases from V and 2 bases from J, with 8 bases between. Looked up from germline, CDR1 is MNHNS and CDR2 is SASEGT. The CDR3 has 14 amino acids. The CDR3 reads CASSEGVAYNEQFF. The CDR3 region has the DNA TGTGCCAGCAGTGAGGGAGTAGCCTACAATGAGCAGTTCTTC.

This rearrangement joins TRBV27 to TRBJ2-7, with D possibly being TRBD1 (6 bases). Germline V gene data show CDR1 as MNHEY and CDR2 as SMNVEV (reference sequence). The CDR3 has 15 amino acids. V was pared by 4 bases and J by 3 bases, with 16 bases between. CDR3 loop: CASSYNRVPNYEQYF. CDR3 nucleotides: TGTGCCAGCAGTTACAACAGGGTACCCAACTACGAGCAGTACTTC.

J is TRBJ2-3 and V is TRBV12-5, with D perhaps matching TRBD2 (6 bases). V was pared by 9 bases and J by 0 bases, with 7 bases between. The germline CDR1 and CDR2 sequences are LGHNT and FRNRAP. The CDR3 consists of 12 residues. Here the CDR3 reads CASGGSTDTQYF. DNA of the CDR3: TGTGCTAGCGGGGGAAGCACAGATACGCAGTATTTT.

V gene TRBV5-1 combines with J gene TRBJ2-3; perhaps TRBD2 as D (6 bases). Germline CDR1 reads SGHRS; CDR2 reads YFSETQ. The CDR3 consists of 16 residues. Trimming cost V 4 bases and J 2 bases, with 17 bases left between them. CDR3: CASSQRREFTTDTQYF. The DNA of the CDR3 is TGCGCCAGCAGCCAGAGGAGGGAGTTCACCACAGATACGCAGTATTTT.

This clone has just one count. The chain recombines TRBV7-6 with TRBJ2-2; D gene unclear. The CDR3 runs 14 residues. Germline CDR1 reads SGHVS; CDR2 reads FNYEAQ. V was trimmed by 5 bases and J by 0 bases, leaving 7 bases between them. The CDR3 spells CASSPTTNTGELFF. DNA for the CDR3: TGTGCCAGCAGCCCAACTACGAACACCGGGGAGCTGTTTTTT.

The chain links TRBV6-1 to TRBJ2-7; TRBD1 matches at 8 bases. J gave up 2 bases and V 6 bases, and 6 bases lay outside the gene matches. Germline CDR1 is MNHNS and CDR2 is SASEGT. This CDR3 comprises 14 residues. CDR3 nucleotides: TGTGCCAGCAGCAGGACAGGGATCCCCTACGAGCAGTACTTC. Amino acids: CASSRTGIPYEQYF.

As to this clone: This specimen includes other DNA sequences encoding the same CDR3. The DNA of the CDR3 is TGTGCCAGCAGTCCCGGGACTGGAAACACCATATATTTT. Translated, it gives CASSPGTGNTIYF. J is TRBJ1-3 and V is TRBV6-5, with D unclear. In germline, CDR1 is MNHEY, CDR2 SVGAGI. CDR3 size: 13 residues. Trimming cost V 5 bases and J 2 bases, with 7 bases left between them.